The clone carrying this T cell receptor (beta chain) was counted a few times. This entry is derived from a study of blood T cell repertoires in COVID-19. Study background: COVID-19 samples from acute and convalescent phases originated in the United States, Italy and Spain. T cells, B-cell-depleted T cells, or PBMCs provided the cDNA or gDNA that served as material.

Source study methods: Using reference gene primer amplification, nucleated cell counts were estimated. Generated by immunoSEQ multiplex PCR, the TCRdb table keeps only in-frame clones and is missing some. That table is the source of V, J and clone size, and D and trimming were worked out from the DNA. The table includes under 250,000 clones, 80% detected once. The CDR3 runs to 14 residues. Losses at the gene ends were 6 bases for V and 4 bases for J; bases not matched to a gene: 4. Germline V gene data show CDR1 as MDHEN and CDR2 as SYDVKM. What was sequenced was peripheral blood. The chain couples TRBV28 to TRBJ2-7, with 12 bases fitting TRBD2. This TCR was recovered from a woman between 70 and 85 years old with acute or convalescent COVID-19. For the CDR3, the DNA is TGTGCCAGCAGATCTAGCGGGAGGGGGTACGAGCAGTACTTC. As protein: CASRSSGRGYEQYF.